A selection of T cell receptor beta chains follows, all from one sample in a study of T cells in localized non-small cell lung cancer. Sequencing was performed with immunoSEQ multiplex PCR; in TCRdb, only in-frame clones are kept and a portion is missing. The sample includes about 1,800 clones, roughly a third of them seen just once. Sample: normal lung tissue next to the tumor, taken before any cancer treatment. These receptors were obtained from a woman aged 35-75 years with stage I lung adenocarcinoma. Each CDR3 is given with its conserved first and last residue.

TRBV5-1	TRBJ2-1	CASSSGSPSYNEQFF
TRBV5-1	TRBJ1-3	CASSLVQGGNTIYF
TRBV11-3	TRBJ2-2	CASSFFSMNTGKLFF
TRBV11-3	TRBJ2-7	CASPKPTGGISGTYEQYF
TRBV11-3	TRBJ2-4	CASSYSGASGNIQYF
TRBV19	TRBJ1-2	CASSDGNYGYTF
TRBV19	TRBJ1-1	CASKGQLNTEAFF
TRBV19	TRBJ2-1	CASRPTSTIYNEQFF
TRBV9	TRBJ2-1	CASSVGLVTSGIYYNEQFF
TRBV7-5	TRBJ1-1	CASSIQGRGTEAFF
TRBV6-8	TRBJ1-1	CASSGQGMGAEAFF
TRBV29-1	TRBJ2-2	CSVPGLAGGAGELFF
TRBV11-3	TRBJ1-5	CASSTGTGNQPQHF
TRBV6-8	TRBJ1-1	CASSLDANTEAFF
TRBV30	TRBJ1-4	CAWAGTGNEKLFF
TRBV11-3	TRBJ2-5	CASSPAGTSRRETQYF
TRBV11-3	TRBJ1-2	CASSSTGGSDYGYTF
TRBV11-3	TRBJ1-2	CASTHPGGIYYGYTF
TRBV23-1	TRBJ1-1	CASGADGPRKAFF
TRBV29-1	TRBJ1-2	CSVQVGINYGYTF
TRBV6-8	TRBJ1-5	CAIIEGGRVFIRSNQPQHF
TRBV11-3	TRBJ1-1	CASSTTVYGTEAFF
TRBV6-8	TRBJ2-7	CASSYGSAGGRKEQYF
TRBV11-3	TRBJ2-1	CASSQPQGDNEQFF
TRBV29-1	TRBJ2-7	CSVEGLFGTDSYEQYF
TRBV19	TRBJ2-1	CASSILASGNLITLHNEQFF
TRBV19	TRBJ2-2	CASTLGRAVTGELFF
TRBV6-7	TRBJ2-2	CASRNTGELFF
TRBV9	TRBJ2-3	CASSVSGEGTQYF
TRBV18	TRBJ1-1	CASSPGDGLKAFF
TRBV14	TRBJ2-7	CASSQARTSEQYF
TRBV19	TRBJ2-3	CASTADPGDTQYF
TRBV11-3	TRBJ2-1	CASSRGQNFNEQFF
TRBV10-3	TRBJ1-2	CAISEPTLMGDSSGYTF
TRBV30	TRBJ2-7	CAWSVWGRAYEQYF
TRBV28	TRBJ2-5	CASSSIRGGGEETQYF
TRBV18	TRBJ2-3	CASSPTRAPRGDTQYF
TRBV6-8	TRBJ1-5	CASSYDRGSQPQHF
TRBV10-3	TRBJ2-1	CAISERADNNEQFF
TRBV28	TRBJ2-6	CASKGETSSGANVLTF
TRBV11-3	TRBJ1-2	CASSHRDTPYGYTF
TRBV11-3	TRBJ1-3	CASSLGSSGNTIYF
TRBV19	TRBJ2-1	CASIGASEGREQFF
TRBV11-3	TRBJ2-3	CASSPFSSSGTDTQYF
TRBV28	TRBJ2-7	CASSSNTGTGGYEQYF
TRBV11-3	TRBJ1-1	CASSLEVPKRGVTEAFF
TRBV9	TRBJ2-7	CASSEDGGNSYEQYF
TRBV19	TRBJ1-2	CASLDRDRPFYGYTF
TRBV10-2	TRBJ2-3	CASSDQSGVDTDTQYF
TRBV6-1	TRBJ2-1	CASSEDGTGGYEQFF